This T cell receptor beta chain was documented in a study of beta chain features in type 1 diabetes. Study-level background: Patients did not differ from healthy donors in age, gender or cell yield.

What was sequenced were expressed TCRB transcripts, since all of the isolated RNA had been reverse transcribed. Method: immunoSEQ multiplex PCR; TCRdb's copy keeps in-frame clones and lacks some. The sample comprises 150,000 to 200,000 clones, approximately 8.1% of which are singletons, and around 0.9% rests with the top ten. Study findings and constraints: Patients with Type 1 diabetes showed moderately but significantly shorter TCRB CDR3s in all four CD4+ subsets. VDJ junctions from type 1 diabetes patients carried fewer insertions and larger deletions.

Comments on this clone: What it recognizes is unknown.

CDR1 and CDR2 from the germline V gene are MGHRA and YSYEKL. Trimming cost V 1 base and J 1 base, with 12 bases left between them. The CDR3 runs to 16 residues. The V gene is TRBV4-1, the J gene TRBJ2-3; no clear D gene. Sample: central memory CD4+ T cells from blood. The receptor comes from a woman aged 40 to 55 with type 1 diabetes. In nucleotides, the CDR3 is TGCGCCAGCAGCCAAGTACTACCCACGGGCACAGATACGCAGTATTTT. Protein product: CASSQVLPTGTDTQYF.